This is a list of T cell receptor beta chains from one sample in a study of blood T cell repertoires in COVID-19. TCRdb's table, derived via immunoSEQ multiplex PCR, lists solely in-frame clones and lacks some. The repertoire consists of roughly 250,000 clones, with about nine tenths occurring once and the leading ten covering 9.5% to 15%. Sequenced sample: peripheral blood. These receptors were obtained from a woman aged 25 to 39 with COVID-19, enrolled during active disease. Both conserved end residues are part of each CDR3. D genes are given only for firm matches. A row's size may be missing; if present it is once, few, many or a size class.

v_call	d_call	clone_size	j_call	cdr3_aa	cdr3_nt
TRBV27	TRBD1	NA	TRBJ2-7	CASGTGLSWEQYF	TGTGCCAGCGGGACAGGGCTCTCCTGGGAGCAGTACTTC
TRBV4-1	NA	NA	TRBJ1-4	CASSQVGGRPNEKLFF	TGCGCCAGCAGCCAAGTAGGGGGTCGGCCTAATGAAAAACTGTTTTTT
TRBV4-1	TRBD2	NA	TRBJ2-5	CASSRAGLAQETQYF	TGCGCCAGCAGTCGAGCGGGACTAGCGCAAGAGACCCAGTACTTC
TRBV10-3	NA	NA	TRBJ2-7	CAISVNPSYEQYF	TGTGCCATCAGTGTAAATCCGTCCTACGAGCAGTACTTC
TRBV6-7	NA	NA	TRBJ1-5	CASSYSTQGYQPQHF	TGTGCCAGCAGTTACTCGACGCAGGGGTATCAGCCCCAGCATTTT
TRBV4-2	TRBD2	NA	TRBJ2-1	CASSLPSGVYNEQFF	TGTGCCAGCAGCCTGCCTAGCGGCGTCTACAATGAGCAGTTCTTC
TRBV6-1	NA	NA	TRBJ2-1	CASSDPYGGNEQFF	TGTGCCAGCAGTGACCCCTATGGTGGCAATGAGCAGTTCTTC
TRBV24-1	NA	NA	TRBJ2-2	CATEDTNTGELFF	TGTGCCACCGAGGACACCAACACCGGGGAGCTGTTTTTT
TRBV5-4	TRBD2	NA	TRBJ2-3	CASSLGIQRGGTDTQYF	TGTGCCAGCAGCTTGGGTATCCAGCGGGGAGGCACAGATACGCAGTATTTT
TRBV27	TRBD2	NA	TRBJ2-1	CASGLAGGAGEQFF	TGTGCCAGCGGACTAGCGGGGGGGGCGGGTGAGCAGTTCTTC
TRBV2	NA	NA	TRBJ1-2	CASSDLAGWDYGYTF	TGTGCCAGCAGTGATCTGGCAGGGTGGGACTATGGCTACACCTTC
TRBV5-1	NA	NA	TRBJ1-1	CASSFRAGMNTEAFF	TGCGCCAGCAGCTTCCGTGCGGGCATGAACACTGAAGCTTTCTTT
TRBV7-9	TRBD2	NA	TRBJ2-1	CASSPASGGWSSYNEQFF	TGTGCCAGTTCCCCAGCTAGCGGGGGGTGGAGCTCCTACAATGAGCAGTTCTTC
TRBV13	NA	NA	TRBJ1-4	CASSPRASREKLFF	TGTGCCAGCAGCCCCAGGGCGAGTCGTGAAAAACTGTTTTTT
TRBV7-9	TRBD2	NA	TRBJ2-1	CASSFSGGLAGEQFF	TGTGCCAGCAGCTTTAGCGGGGGGTTGGCGGGCGAGCAGTTCTTC
TRBV19	NA	NA	TRBJ1-1	CASSVTGTLNTEAFF	TGTGCCAGTAGTGTCACAGGGACGTTGAACACTGAAGCTTTCTTT
TRBV9	TRBD2	once	TRBJ2-7	CASSGGPPGSGVGEQYF	TGTGCCAGCAGCGGAGGCCCCCCGGGTAGCGGGGTAGGTGAGCAGTACTTC
TRBV5-6	TRBD1	NA	TRBJ1-3	CASSPRGARYGNTIYF	TGTGCCAGCAGCCCCAGGGGGGCGAGGTATGGAAACACCATATATTTT
TRBV7-9	TRBD1	NA	TRBJ1-4	CASSGYRGGGEKLFF	TGTGCCAGCAGCGGATACAGGGGAGGTGGTGAAAAACTGTTTTTT
TRBV20-1	TRBD1	NA	TRBJ2-5	CSASSGQQYF	TGCAGTGCTAGTTCGGGACAGCAGTACTTC
TRBV24-1	TRBD2	NA	TRBJ2-5	CATSDVGLAGQETQYF	TGTGCCACCAGTGATGTCGGACTAGCGGGGCAAGAGACCCAGTACTTC
TRBV11-2	NA	NA	TRBJ1-2	CASSQVAYGYTF	TGTGCCAGCAGCCAGGTTGCCTATGGCTACACCTTC
TRBV29-1	TRBD1	NA	TRBJ2-5	CSASGGEETQYF	TGCAGCGCATCAGGGGGCGAAGAGACCCAGTACTTC
TRBV27	TRBD1	NA	TRBJ1-5	CASSPQTGGLGNQPQHF	TGTGCCAGCAGTCCCCAGACAGGGGGCTTAGGCAATCAGCCCCAGCATTTT
TRBV24-1	NA	NA	TRBJ2-2	CATSDWGDTGELFF	TGTGCCACCAGTGATTGGGGGGACACCGGGGAGCTGTTTTTT
TRBV6-5	TRBD1	NA	TRBJ1-2	CASSGQGGGYTF	TGTGCCAGCAGCGGACAGGGAGGAGGCTACACCTTC
TRBV19	TRBD2	once	TRBJ2-7	CASSDSGAYEQYF	TGTGCCAGTAGCGACAGCGGGGCTTACGAGCAGTACTTC
TRBV27	TRBD1	NA	TRBJ1-4	CASSLNRGRPSEKLFF	TGTGCCAGCAGTTTAAACAGGGGCCGCCCGAGTGAAAAACTGTTTTTT
TRBV5-4	TRBD1	NA	TRBJ1-2	CASRPGTGGALKYGYTF	TGTGCCAGCAGACCCGGGACAGGGGGCGCCTTAAAGTATGGCTACACCTTC
TRBV7-8	NA	NA	TRBJ2-3	CASSLVGTDTQYF	TGTGCCAGCAGCTTAGTAGGCACAGATACGCAGTATTTT
TRBV7-9	TRBD2	NA	TRBJ2-3	CASSSSVSGGGSTQYF	TGTGCCAGCAGCTCCAGCGTTAGCGGGGGGGGTTCTACGCAGTATTTT
TRBV7-9	NA	NA	TRBJ1-3	CASSPALAFSGNTIYF	TGTGCCAGCAGCCCAGCGTTGGCTTTCTCTGGAAACACCATATATTTT
TRBV5-1	TRBD2	NA	TRBJ2-2	CASSPTGLAEDTGELFF	TGCGCCAGCAGCCCGACGGGACTAGCAGAAGACACCGGGGAGCTGTTTTTT
TRBV18	NA	NA	TRBJ2-6	CASSPGSDYSGANVLTF	TGTGCCAGCTCACCAGGGAGCGACTACTCTGGGGCCAACGTCCTGACTTTC
TRBV2	NA	few	TRBJ1-2	CASSIYGYTF	TGTGCCAGCAGTATATATGGCTACACCTTC
TRBV7-9	NA	NA	TRBJ2-5	CASSPGGGETQYF	TGTGCCAGCAGCCCCGGCGGCGGAGAGACCCAGTACTTC
TRBV5-6	NA	NA	TRBJ1-2	CASSLRELGYGYTF	TGTGCCAGCAGCTTGCGCGAACTAGGGTATGGCTACACCTTC
TRBV25-1	NA	NA	TRBJ2-7	CASSLRSYEQYF	TGTGCCAGCAGTCTCCGCTCCTACGAGCAGTACTTC
TRBV2	TRBD2	NA	TRBJ2-3	CARRGGAGQQYF	TGTGCCCGCCGGGGGGGGGCGGGCCAGCAGTATTTT
TRBV7-9	TRBD1	NA	TRBJ1-1	CASNLQGASTEAFF	TGTGCCAGCAACTTACAGGGGGCGAGCACTGAAGCTTTCTTT
TRBV7-6	TRBD1	NA	TRBJ2-7	CASSYGTDPYEQYF	TGTGCCAGCAGCTACGGGACAGACCCCTACGAGCAGTACTTC
TRBV5-1	TRBD2	NA	TRBJ2-1	CASSRASGDYYNEQFF	TGCGCCAGCAGCAGGGCTAGCGGGGATTACTACAATGAGCAGTTCTTC
TRBV18	NA	NA	TRBJ1-2	CASSPREEGYGYTF	TGTGCCAGCTCACCACGGGAAGAGGGCTATGGCTACACCTTC
TRBV6-5	TRBD1	NA	TRBJ2-3	CASSWGQGSTDTQYF	TGTGCCAGCAGTTGGGGACAGGGTAGCACAGATACGCAGTATTTT
TRBV2	TRBD1	once	TRBJ2-4	CASSEEQGSNIQYF	TGTGCCAGCAGTGAGGAACAGGGGTCTAACATTCAGTACTTC
TRBV30	TRBD2	NA	TRBJ2-7	CAWSAAGLVLNYEQYF	TGTGCCTGGAGTGCGGCGGGACTAGTATTAAACTACGAGCAGTACTTC
TRBV7-8	TRBD2	many	TRBJ2-1	CASSSMGRGVDHEQFF	TGTGCCAGCAGCTCAATGGGGCGGGGGGTTGACCATGAGCAGTTCTTC